Listed here are 23 T cell receptor beta chains from one sample, sequenced in a study of T cells in Graves' hyperthyroidism and ophthalmopathy. Amplification yielded TCR beta CDR3 regions, with RNA transcripts as the source. A set of HTBI primers served as the primers for a first-round RT-PCR of the TCR CDR3. TCRdb recomputed calls from the multiplex PCR reads with MiXCR, one row per CDR3 protein. The sample lists a few hundred thousand distinct CDR3 sequences; around 14% were seen once. The source material was blood. The source of these receptors is a woman aged 18-29 years with Graves' hyperthyroidism.

About this clonotype: A much larger clone differs by one base, so this may be a read error. CDR3 protein: CASTGVGTSSYNKQFF. In DNA, the CDR3 is TGTGCCAGCACGGGGGTCGGGACTTCAAGCTACAATAAGCAGTTCTTC. The chain employs TRBV28 and TRBJ2-1; weak D call: TRBD2 (6 bases). Germline values: CDR1 MDHEN, CDR2 SYDVKM. This CDR3 is built from 16 residues. The full variable domain, with the rest looked up from reference TRBV28 and TRBJ2-1, is DVKVTQSSRYLVKRTGEKVFLECVQDMDHENMFWYRQDPGLGLRLIYFSYDVKMKEKGDIPEGYSVSREKKERFSLILESASTNQTSMYLCASTGVGTSSYNKQFFGPGTRLTVL.

This clonotype was found a few times. V gene TRBV3-1 combines with J gene TRBJ2-7; D remains unclear. CDR1 is LGHDT, CDR2 YNNKEL, per germline (reference sequence). V was pared by 3 bases and J by 5 bases, with 17 bases between. The CDR3 runs 15 residues. The CDR3 region is CASSHTDRSGHEQYF. The CDR3 nucleotides are TGTGCCAGCAGCCACACGGACCGCTCGGGCCACGAGCAGTACTTC.

The table lists this clonotype with many counts. The rearrangement joins TRBV5-4 to TRBJ2-5, with 10 nucleotides matching TRBD2. There are 17 residues in the CDR3. V lost 0 bases to trimming and J lost 4 bases; unmatched junction nucleotides: 9. CDR1 is SGHNT and CDR2 is YYREEE in the germline V gene (reference sequence). Here the CDR3 reads CASSLGGAGGPLETQYF. CDR3 coding DNA: TGTGCCAGCAGCTTGGGGGGAGCGGGAGGGCCATTAGAGACCCAGTACTTC.

This clonotype was detected ten times or more. The chain joins TRBV28 to TRBJ1-2, with 9 bases fitting TRBD1. CDR3 length: 14 residues. V shed 6 bases and J 8 bases; nucleotides not matched to a gene: 10. Germline V gives CDR1 MDHEN, CDR2 SYDVKM. This CDR3 is CASRLQGAHVGYTF. CDR3 in DNA: TGTGCCAGCAGATTACAGGGGGCGCATGTCGGCTACACCTTC.

This clonotype was observed many times. The J gene is TRBJ2-1, the V gene TRBV18; unclear D gene. The CDR3 covers 14 residues. The germline CDR1 and CDR2 sequences are KGHSH and LQKENI. V lost 3 bases and J 4 bases, leaving 10 bases between the germline ends. The CDR3 here is CASSPHQDYNEQFF. Written as DNA, the CDR3 is TGTGCCAGCTCACCCCATCAAGATTACAATGAGCAGTTCTTC.

The table lists this clonotype with many counts. V gene TRBV6-5 combines with J gene TRBJ1-1, with no clear D. The CDR3 loop spans 14 amino acids. Looked up from germline, CDR1 is MNHEY and CDR2 is SVGAGI. The V and J ends lost 3 bases and 1 base respectively, with 9 bases between them. As DNA, the CDR3 is TGTGCCAGCAGTTATCAAGCCCCGAACACTGAAGCTTTCTTT. This sequence encodes CASSYQAPNTEAFF.

The table lists this clonotype with many counts. V is TRBV3-1 and J is TRBJ2-7, with 9 bases aligning to TRBD1. The CDR3 runs 15 residues. J gave up 5 bases and V 1 base, and 6 bases lay outside the gene matches. From germline, CDR1 is LGHDT and CDR2 YNNKEL (reference sequence). The DNA for the CDR3 is TGTGCCAGCAGCCAAGTAGGGACAGGGTCCCACGAGCAGTACTTC. Translated, it gives CASSQVGTGSHEQYF.

This clonotype has a handful of counts. The chain has TRBV19 and TRBJ2-3; D gene uncertain. The germline V and J ends were trimmed by 4 bases and 2 bases, with 7 bases remaining between them. Germline V gene lookup returns CDR1 LNHDA and CDR2 SQIVND (reference sequence). This CDR3 spans 13 amino acids. CDR3 sequence reads: CASSNRHTDTQYF. CDR3 nucleotide sequence: TGTGCCAGTAGTAACCGCCACACAGATACGCAGTATTTT.

This clonotype was seen more than once but under ten times. The chain has TRBV19 and TRBJ1-4; D is uncertain. Germline assignment: CDR1 LNHDA and CDR2 SQIVND (reference sequence). The CDR3 covers 14 residues. Trimming pared 8 bases from V and 0 bases from J, leaving 10 bases between. The CDR3 DNA follows: TGTGCCAGTTTGGACTCCACAACTAATGAAAAACTGTTTTTT. Translated, it gives CASLDSTTNEKLFF.

The rearrangement joins TRBV12-5 to TRBJ2-2; 9 bases are shared with TRBD1. V dropped 10 bases and J dropped 4; count of bases not matched to a gene: 4. Germline lookup yields CDR1 LGHNT and CDR2 FRNRAP. The CDR3 is 13 amino acids. The CDR3 DNA reads TGTGCTACGACAGGGGGGGTCACCGGGGAGCTGTTTTTT. Protein: CATTGGVTGELFF.

This clonotype was observed at least ten times. The chain couples TRBV20-1 to TRBJ2-1; TRBD2 matches at 7 bases. Looked up from germline, CDR1 is DFQATT and CDR2 is SNEGSKA (reference sequence). The trim removed 7 bases at V and 5 bases at J, leaving 23 bases unmatched. The CDR3 totals 18 residues. The CDR3 spells CSGSSGGLYRFTDNEQFF. The CDR3 nucleotides are TGCAGTGGGAGCTCGGGGGGACTATACAGATTCACTGACAATGAGCAGTTCTTC.

Only a few counts were recorded for this clonotype. The chain employs TRBV6-1 and TRBJ1-2; the D gene is possibly TRBD1 (5 bases). The germline V gene encodes CDR1 MNHNS and CDR2 SASEGT. The CDR3 has 15 amino acids. V lost 1 base and J 4 bases, leaving 13 bases between the germline ends. CDR3: CASSEGVEGPYGYTF. CDR3 sequence (DNA): TGTGCCAGCAGTGAAGGAGTGGAGGGACCCTATGGCTACACCTTC.

This clonotype appeared many times. The genes are TRBV6-5 and TRBJ2-7; D remains ambiguous. The germline V and J ends were trimmed by 4 bases and 2 bases, with 12 bases remaining between them. Germline V gene sequence: CDR1 MNHEY, CDR2 SVGAGI. The CDR3 has 14 amino acids. The CDR3 loop is CASSFTDGPYEQYF. In nucleotides, the CDR3 is TGTGCCAGCAGTTTCACCGACGGACCCTACGAGCAGTACTTC.

The sample holds a few counts of this clonotype. The chain combines TRBV6-1 with TRBJ1-4; D possibly corresponds to TRBD1 (5 bases). CDR3 length equals 14 residues. V was shortened by 0 bases and J by 11 bases, with 13 bases between the two germline ends. Germline V gene lookup returns CDR1 MNHNS and CDR2 SASEGT. CDR3 sequence: CASSEADRGDKLFF. CDR3 DNA sequence: TGTGCCAGCAGTGAAGCTGACCGGGGGGATAAACTGTTTTTT.

CDR3 loop: CASSQWGANQPQHF. The CDR3 DNA sequence: TGTGCCAGCAGCCAGTGGGGAGCGAATCAGCCCCAGCATTTT. The rearrangement links TRBV7-9 to TRBJ1-5; no firm D call. Germline CDR1 is SEHNR and CDR2 is FQNEAQ (reference sequence). The length of the CDR3 is 14 residues. V dropped 5 bases and J dropped 4 bases, with 12 bases sitting between them.

This clonotype was detected ten times or more. The chain couples TRBV7-2 to TRBJ2-2, with 10 bases matching TRBD1. CDR3 size: 16 residues. CDR1 is SGHTA and CDR2 is FQGNSA in the germline V gene. Trimming at V came to 10 bases and at J to 3 bases, leaving 11 bases not matched to a gene. CDR3 residues: CANSATGTGDTGELFF. The CDR3 DNA is TGTGCCAATAGCGCTACAGGGACAGGGGACACCGGGGAGCTGTTTTTT.

This clonotype was detected many times. The chain recombines TRBV24-1 with TRBJ2-3; D possibly corresponds to TRBD1 (6 bases). From germline, CDR1 is KGHDR and CDR2 SFDVKD. Trimming removed 7 bases from V and 0 bases from J, with 13 bases in between. CDR3 size: 15 residues. The CDR3 nucleotides are TGTGCCACCAGCCCAGGACAGTTTAGCACAGATACGCAGTATTTT. As protein: CATSPGQFSTDTQYF.

The chain employs TRBV27 and TRBJ2-7; D tentatively fits TRBD1 or TRBD2 (5 bases each). Germline CDR1 is MNHEY and CDR2 is SMNVEV (reference sequence). This CDR3 region has 13 residues. The V end was cut by 10 bases, the J end by 0 bases, with 13 bases between. Here the CDR3 reads CAIPGTDSYEQYF. In DNA, the CDR3 is TGTGCCATCCCCGGGACGGACTCCTACGAGCAGTACTTC.

Concerning this clonotype: A much larger clonotype is one base distant, so this may be a read error. The chain links TRBV20-1 to TRBJ1-5; 7 bases map to TRBD1. CDR3 length equals 15 residues. CDR1 DFQATT and CDR2 SNEGSKA come from the germline V gene (reference sequence). CDR3 sequence (DNA): TGCAGTGCCCACAACCGAGGACAGGCTAGGCAGCCCCGGCATTTT. This translates into CSAHNRGQARQPRHF.

Ten or more counts support this clonotype. The rearrangement links TRBV29-1 to TRBJ2-1; a possible D gene is TRBD1 (5 bases). Trimming cost V 6 bases and J 9 bases, with 27 bases left between them. CDR1 is SQVTM and CDR2 is ANQGSEA in the germline V gene. The CDR3 length is 16 residues. Here the CDR3 DNA reads TGCAGCGTCCCTACGCCCTTGGCAGGGCGCCCAACTGAGCAGTTCTTC. Its protein is CSVPTPLAGRPTEQFF.

This clonotype was picked up a small number of times. The chain is built from TRBV18 and TRBJ2-3; D gene uncertain. V was trimmed by 2 bases and J by 3 bases, leaving 15 bases between them. The length of the CDR3 is 16 residues. Germline assignment: CDR1 KGHSH and CDR2 LQKENI. The CDR3 loop is CASSPEKKYWTDTQYF. The DNA of the CDR3 is TGTGCCAGCTCACCAGAAAAAAAGTATTGGACAGATACGCAGTATTTT.

This clonotype was recorded many times. This chain joins TRBV6-5 and TRBJ1-6, with 10 positions matching TRBD1. The CDR3 runs 17 residues. Germline CDR1 and CDR2: MNHEY and SVGAGI. Trimming at V came to 0 bases and at J to 8 bases, leaving 7 bases not matched to a gene. The CDR3 coding sequence is TGTGCCAGCAGTTACTCGAGGGGGGACAGGGGCGATTCACCCCTCCACTTT. It specifies CASSYSRGDRGDSPLHF.

This clonotype was found many times. The chain carries TRBV6-5 and TRBJ2-7; 7 nucleotides match TRBD1. The V segment lost 0 bases and the J segment 6 bases; nucleotides outside the gene matches: 14. This CDR3 is built from 17 residues. Per the germline V gene, CDR1 is MNHEY and CDR2 is SVGAGI. CDR3 residues: CASSYSRPGQPHSEQYF. In nucleotides, the CDR3 is TGTGCCAGCAGTTACTCCCGACCGGGACAGCCGCATAGCGAGCAGTACTTC.